These 10 T cell receptor beta chains originate from one sample sequenced in a study of blood T cells in healthy people across ages. A second about 7 to 12 cycle PCR used barcoded and J-beta primers. TCRdb called the 5' RACE reads again in MiXCR, with one record for every CDR3 protein. Here the sample spans 910,000 or so distinct CDR3 sequences, roughly half being singletons. Sequencing used blood. Receptors were obtained from a woman aged 60-70 years in good health.

The chain joins TRBV4-1 to TRBJ2-1; no clear D. The germline V gene encodes CDR1 MGHRA and CDR2 YSYEKL. V lost 0 bases and J 7 bases, leaving 10 bases between the germline ends. This CDR3 spans 14 amino acids. CDR3 sequence reads: CASSQEGSANEQFF. In nucleotides, the CDR3 is TGCGCCAGCAGCCAAGAGGGCAGCGCAAATGAGCAGTTCTTC.

The chain employs TRBV20-1 and TRBJ1-5; 7 bases match TRBD1. The J segment lost 7 bases and the V segment lost 5 bases, leaving 14 bases of the junction unmatched. The V gene's germline CDR1 is DFQATT and CDR2 SNEGSKA (reference sequence). There are 15 residues in the CDR3. CDR3 residues: CSAQDRNYLLQPQHF. CDR3 DNA: TGCAGTGCTCAGGACAGGAATTATCTTTTGCAGCCCCAGCATTTT.

The gene calls are TRBV20-1 and TRBJ2-1; D might be TRBD2 (10 bases). CDR1 is DFQATT, CDR2 SNEGSKA, per germline (reference sequence). The CDR3 has 20 residues. The V gene lost 2 bases and the J gene lost 3 bases, with 29 bases spanning the gap. DNA of the CDR3: TGCAGTGCTAGACCCTGGGACAGGGCCCGAATAGCGGGAGGCTACAATGAGCAGTTCTTC. It translates to CSARPWDRARIAGGYNEQFF.

The genes are TRBV5-5 and TRBJ2-1; a weak D match, TRBD1 (5 bases). With 3 bases removed from V and 5 bases from J, the gap between germline ends came to 12 bases. The CDR3 is 14 amino acids. Germline V gives CDR1 SGHKS, CDR2 YYEKEE (reference sequence). The CDR3: CASSWSRVHNEQFF. The CDR3 coding sequence is TGTGCCAGCAGCTGGAGCAGGGTTCACAATGAGCAGTTCTTC.

The chain has TRBV14 and TRBJ2-1; 8 nucleotides agree with TRBD2. CDR3 length: 17 residues. Germline CDR1 reads SGHDN; CDR2 reads FVKESK. J lost 4 bases, V lost 4 bases, and 12 bases had no gene match. CDR3 region: CASSPYTGTRGYNEQFF. CDR3 bases: TGTGCCAGCAGCCCCTATACCGGGACTAGGGGGTACAATGAGCAGTTCTTC.

The gene calls are TRBV9 and TRBJ2-3; TRBD2 is a possible D gene (6 bases). Trimming shortened V by 4 bases and J by 3 bases, and 18 bases separated the two germline ends. From germline, CDR1 is SGDLS and CDR2 YYNGEE. This CDR3 has 16 amino acids. This CDR3 reads CASSSTGISGTDTQYF. The CDR3 DNA reads as TGTGCCAGCAGCTCGACCGGGATTAGCGGTACAGATACGCAGTATTTT.

This chain links TRBV29-1 with TRBJ2-7; 11 positions match TRBD1. Germline lookup yields CDR1 SQVTM and CDR2 ANQGSEA. The V segment lost 7 bases and the J segment 7 bases; nucleotides outside the gene matches: 12. There are 14 residues in the CDR3. CDR3 nucleotides: TGCAGCGCAGATGGGACAGGGGGGACTTGGGAGCAGTACTTC. Protein: CSADGTGGTWEQYF.

The chain carries TRBV7-2 and TRBJ2-4, with 8 bases lining up with TRBD2. The CDR3 is 20 amino acids. Germline CDR1 is SGHTA and CDR2 is FQGNSA. V was pared by 5 bases and J by 0 bases, with 18 bases of the junction left unmatched. The CDR3 DNA sequence: TGTGCCAGCAGCCCTCGGGACTTAGCGGGAATCGTGGGAGCCAAAAACATTCAGTACTTC. Its protein product is CASSPRDLAGIVGAKNIQYF.

The chain is built from TRBV24-1 and TRBJ2-4; 8 bases agree with TRBD2. Trimming took 7 bases from V and 5 from J; bases not matched to a gene: 6. Germline CDR1 is KGHDR and CDR2 is SFDVKD. There are 14 residues in the CDR3. Here the CDR3 DNA reads TGTGCCACCAGCGGGGGGGATCCCCAAAACATTCAGTACTTC. Translating it yields CATSGGDPQNIQYF.

This clonotype was observed a handful of times. V is TRBV27 and J is TRBJ2-7; a possible D gene is TRBD2 (6 bases). The CDR3 has 15 amino acids. V was shortened by 3 bases and J by 2 bases, with 14 bases between the two germline ends. Germline-derived CDR1 and CDR2 are MNHEY and SMNVEV (reference sequence). This CDR3 reads CASSFVLAPTYEQYF. The CDR3 region has the DNA TGTGCCAGCAGTTTTGTCCTAGCGCCAACCTACGAGCAGTACTTC.